The 23 T cell receptor beta chains reported below all come from one sample, sequenced in a study of vaccination effects on CD4 cells after COVID-19. After expansion with viral peptide pools in the ViraFEST assay, antigen-specific CD4+ T cells were sequenced. The culture ran for under eleven days, and then CD4+ T cells were isolated. Participants got two doses of BNT162b2 or mRNA-1273 vaccine. Only in-frame clones appear in the TCRdb table, and some are missing; sequencing was by immunoSEQ multiplex PCR. Of over 50,000 clones listed, about three quarters were seen once; the top ten hold roughly 1.2%. No antigen is known for these receptors. The sample in question was CD4+ T cells from PBMCs cultured with HCoV-229E spike peptides, obtained after COVID-19 vaccination. These receptors originate from a human donor who received a COVID-19 vaccine.

This clone was detected once. The chain employs TRBV19 and TRBJ2-5; D is unclear. Trimming took 4 bases from V and 0 from J, leaving 9 bases between them. CDR1 is LNHDA, CDR2 SQIVND, per germline (reference sequence). The CDR3 totals 14 residues. The CDR3 region has the DNA TGTGCCAGTAGTAAGGCAGGATACCAAGAGACCCAGTACTTC. This encodes CASSKAGYQETQYF.

The chain joins TRBV7-9 to TRBJ1-2; D is ambiguous. This CDR3 spans 14 amino acids. Germline loops: CDR1 SEHNR, CDR2 FQNEAQ (reference sequence). With 1 base removed from V and 10 bases from J, the gap between germline ends came to 16 bases. CDR3: CASSLVLSAFDYTF. As DNA, the CDR3 is TGTGCCAGCAGCTTAGTTCTGTCGGCGTTTGACTACACCTTC.

The genes are TRBV28 and TRBJ2-6; weak D call: TRBD1 (6 bases). V was clipped by 8 bases and J by 0 bases, with 14 bases between them. The CDR3 is 16 residues long. From germline, CDR1 is MDHEN and CDR2 SYDVKM. DNA of the CDR3: TGTGCCAGCGAAGGGACAATCGGCTCTGGGGCCAACGTCCTGACTTTC. Translating it yields CASEGTIGSGANVLTF.

This chain uses TRBV2 with TRBJ2-5, with D possibly being TRBD2 (5 bases). Germline assignment: CDR1 SNHLY and CDR2 FYNNEI. V was cut by 3 bases and J by 5 bases, with 13 bases left in between. This CDR3 contains 14 residues. The CDR3 is CASSEDFSTETQYF. CDR3 in DNA: TGTGCCAGCAGTGAGGACTTCTCTACGGAGACCCAGTACTTC.

This clone came up a few times. V gene TRBV23-1 combines with J gene TRBJ2-7; 8 positions agree with TRBD1. TRBV23-1 is an ORF for which the function is uncertain. V gave up 0 bases and J gave up 7 bases; unmatched junction bases: 8. This CDR3 spans 15 amino acids. The CDR3 nucleotides read TGCGCCAGCAGTCAATCAAGCCAGGGGGCGAGGGAGCAGTACGTC. Translation: CASSQSSQGAREQYV.

This clone was found once. This chain connects TRBV2 to TRBJ1-5, with a tentative D call TRBD1 (6 bases). CDR3 size: 15 residues. Germline V lookup: CDR1 SNHLY, CDR2 FYNNEI. Trimming took off 4 bases at V and 0 bases at J, with 10 bases between the two ends. For the CDR3, the DNA is TGTGCCAGCAGTGTTCAGGGGATTAGCAATCAGCCCCAGCATTTT. It encodes CASSVQGISNQPQHF. Complete variable domain (other parts from reference TRBV2 and TRBJ1-5): EPEVTQTPSHQVTQMGQEVILRCVPISNHLYFYWYRQILGQKVEFLVSFYNNEISEKSEIFDDQFSVERPDGSNFTLKIRSTKLEDSAMYFCASSVQGISNQPQHFGDGTRLSIL.

J is TRBJ1-2 and V is TRBV5-1; D is unclear. Trimming took off 0 bases at V and 1 base at J, with 10 bases between the two ends. The germline CDR1 and CDR2 sequences are SGHRS and YFSETQ. This CDR3 has 15 amino acids. The CDR3 protein is CASSLVAGSNYGYTF. The CDR3 nucleotides are TGCGCCAGCAGCTTGGTGGCAGGCAGTAACTATGGCTACACCTTC.

The chain has TRBV19 and TRBJ1-5, with unresolved D. Germline values: CDR1 LNHDA, CDR2 SQIVND (reference sequence). The CDR3 loop spans 16 amino acids. Trimming took 2 bases from V and 0 from J, leaving 11 bases between them. The DNA for the CDR3 is TGTGCCAGTAGTATATTTCCAGGTTCTAGCAATCAGCCCCAGCATTTT. This encodes CASSIFPGSSNQPQHF.

The rearrangement uses TRBV6-5 and TRBJ2-7, with TRBD1 identical over 7 bases. This CDR3 has 12 residues. V was pared by 9 bases and J by 1 base, with 3 bases of the junction left unmatched. Germline V gene sequence: CDR1 MNHEY, CDR2 SVGAGI. CDR3 bases: TGTGCCAGTTGGGACAGTTCCTACGAGCAGTACGTC. Translation: CASWDSSYEQYV.

This clone was seen once. The chain employs TRBV28 and TRBJ2-7; D ambiguous. Looked up from germline, CDR1 is MDHEN and CDR2 is SYDVKM. This CDR3 contains 13 residues. With 2 bases removed from V and 3 bases from J, the gap between germline ends came to 8 bases. CDR3 nucleotide sequence: TGTGCCAGCAGTTTAGGCCATTACTACGAGCAGTACGTC. Residues: CASSLGHYYEQYV.

This sequence joins TRBV7-2 and TRBJ1-1; D uncertain. V lost 2 bases and J lost 6, with 7 bases in between. The CDR3 length is 12 residues. The V gene's germline CDR1 is SGHTA and CDR2 FQGNSA. The chain's CDR3 is CASSLLASEAFF. The CDR3 DNA is TGTGCCAGCAGCTTATTGGCATCTGAAGCTTTCTTT. Full variable domain (missing parts from reference TRBV7-2 and TRBJ1-1): GAGVSQSPSNKVTEKGKDVELRCDPISGHTALYWYRQSLGQGLEFLIYFQGNSAPDKSGLPSDRFSAERTGGSVSTLTIQRTQQEDSAVYLCASSLLASEAFFGQGTRLTVV.

The chain combines TRBV14 with TRBJ2-2; 7 bases agree with TRBD2. Germline values: CDR1 SGHDN, CDR2 FVKESK. V lost 1 base to trimming and J lost 5 bases; unmatched junction nucleotides: 7. CDR3 length equals 16 residues. The CDR3 DNA reads TGTGCCAGCAGCCAAGTTGCGGGGGTCTGGACCGGGGAGCTGTTTTTT. Encoded protein: CASSQVAGVWTGELFF. Together with reference TRBV14 and TRBJ2-2, the CDR3 gives the full variable domain: EAGVTQFPSHSVIEKGQTVTLRCDPISGHDNLYWYRRVMGKEIKFLLHFVKESKQDESGMPNNRFLAERTGGTYSTLKVQPAELEDSGVYFCASSQVAGVWTGELFFGEGSRLTVL.

The rearrangement joins TRBV18 to TRBJ2-3; 11 bases match TRBD1. Germline assignment: CDR1 KGHSH and CDR2 LQKENI. This CDR3 spans 15 amino acids. The J segment lost 4 bases and the V segment lost 3 bases, leaving 3 bases of the junction unmatched. The CDR3 is CASSPRTGGADTQYF. In DNA, the CDR3 is TGTGCCAGCTCACCCCGGACAGGGGGCGCAGATACGCAGTATTTT.

This clone turned up a few times. The J gene is TRBJ1-6, the V gene TRBV6-6; D perhaps matches TRBD1 (5 bases). The CDR3 loop spans 14 amino acids. In germline, CDR1 is MNHNY, CDR2 SVGAGI (reference sequence). The V gene lost 2 bases and the J gene lost 7 bases, with 9 bases spanning the gap. The CDR3 loop is CASSYEGRNSPLHF. As DNA, the CDR3 is TGTGCCAGCAGTTACGAGGGGCGGAATTCACCCCTCCACTTT.

The chain has TRBV18 and TRBJ1-6; D gene uncertain. V lost 3 bases and J 7 bases, leaving 16 bases between the germline ends. The length of the CDR3 is 16 residues. CDR1 KGHSH and CDR2 LQKENI come from the germline V gene. CDR3 nucleotide sequence: TGTGCCAGCTCACCGCTGGTTAAGACGACCAATTCACCCCTCCACTTT. Amino acid sequence: CASSPLVKTTNSPLHF.

Only a few counts were recorded for this clone. The V call is TRBV2, the J call TRBJ2-2; no reliable D call. Germline assignment: CDR1 SNHLY and CDR2 FYNNEI. The length of the CDR3 is 15 residues. V was cut by 7 bases and J by 1 base, with 13 bases left in between. The CDR3 DNA reads TGTGCCAGCAAGATCGAGGTCGTGAACACCGGGGAGCTGTTTTTT. Translated: CASKIEVVNTGELFF.

This chain connects TRBV9 to TRBJ2-3; 13 bases match TRBD2. The length of the CDR3 is 16 residues. Unmatched junction bases numbered 10, after V lost 4 bases and J lost 8 bases. CDR1 and CDR2 from the germline V gene are SGDLS and YYNGEE. CDR3 nucleotides: TGTGCCAGCAGCTCCCAGACTAGCGGGGGGCAGGGTACGCAGTATTTT. Translating gives CASSSQTSGGQGTQYF.

This chain connects TRBV21-1 to TRBJ1-1. TRBV21-1 is recorded as a pseudogene. The CDR3 contains 13 residues. CDR3 sequence (DNA): TGTGCCAGCAGCACGGACGGGAACACTGAAGCTTTCTTT. Residues: CASSTDGNTEAFF.

The chain couples TRBV18 to TRBJ2-2, with D possibly being TRBD1 or TRBD2 (6 bases each). V shed 2 bases and J shed 2 bases, with 12 bases lying between them. Looked up from germline, CDR1 is KGHSH and CDR2 is LQKENI. The CDR3 totals 16 residues. CDR3 coding DNA: TGTGCCAGCTCACCATTCGGGGGCGTCAACACCGGGGAGCTGTTTTTT. It yields the protein CASSPFGGVNTGELFF.

This chain uses TRBV3-1 (or the pseudogene TRBV3-2) with TRBJ2-2, with 7 positions matching TRBD1. Germline values: CDR1 LGHDT, CDR2 YNNKEL (reference sequence). There are 14 residues in the CDR3. J gave up 4 bases and V 6 bases, and 5 bases lay outside the gene matches. The CDR3 spells CASRLTGATGELFF. The CDR3 DNA reads as TGTGCCAGCAGGCTTACAGGGGCCACCGGGGAGCTGTTTTTT.

The rearrangement joins TRBV3-1 (or the pseudogene TRBV3-2) to TRBJ1-6; unclear D gene. CDR3 length equals 13 residues. Per germline, CDR1 LGHDT and CDR2 YNNKEL (reference sequence). V gave up 4 bases and J gave up 9 bases, with 10 bases separating them. CDR3 region: CASSPREGSPLHF. The CDR3 coding sequence is TGTGCCAGCAGCCCTAGAGAGGGTTCACCCCTCCACTTT.

The V gene is TRBV5-4, the J gene TRBJ2-7; D is undetermined. The V and J ends lost 4 bases and 3 bases respectively, with 5 bases between them. CDR1 and CDR2 from the germline V gene are SGHNT and YYREEE (reference sequence). This CDR3 comprises 11 residues. CDR3 protein: CASSDGYEQYV. For the CDR3, the DNA is TGTGCCAGCAGCGATGGCTACGAGCAGTACGTC.

The chain couples TRBV6-2 or TRBV6-3 to TRBJ2-2; no clear D. Trimming stripped 2 bases from V and 0 bases from J, with 4 bases between. The CDR3 spans 14 residues. Per germline, CDR1 MNHEY and CDR2 SVGEGT. DNA for the CDR3: TGTGCCAGCAGTTACCTCCCGAACACCGGGGAGCTGTTTTTT. Encoded protein: CASSYLPNTGELFF.